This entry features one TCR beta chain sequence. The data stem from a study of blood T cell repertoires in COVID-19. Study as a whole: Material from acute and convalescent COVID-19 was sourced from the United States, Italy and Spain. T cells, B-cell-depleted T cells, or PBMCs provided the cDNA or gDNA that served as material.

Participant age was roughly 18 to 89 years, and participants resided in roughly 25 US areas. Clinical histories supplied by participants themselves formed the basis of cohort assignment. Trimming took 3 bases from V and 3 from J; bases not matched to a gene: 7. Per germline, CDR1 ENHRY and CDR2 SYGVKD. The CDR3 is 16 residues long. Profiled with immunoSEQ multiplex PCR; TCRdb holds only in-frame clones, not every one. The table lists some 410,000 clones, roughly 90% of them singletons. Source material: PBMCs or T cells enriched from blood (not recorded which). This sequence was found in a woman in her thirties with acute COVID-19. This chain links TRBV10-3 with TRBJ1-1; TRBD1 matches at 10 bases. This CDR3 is CAISDPLGQGYTEAFF. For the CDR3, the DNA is TGTGCCATCAGTGACCCCCTGGGACAGGGGTACACTGAAGCTTTCTTT.